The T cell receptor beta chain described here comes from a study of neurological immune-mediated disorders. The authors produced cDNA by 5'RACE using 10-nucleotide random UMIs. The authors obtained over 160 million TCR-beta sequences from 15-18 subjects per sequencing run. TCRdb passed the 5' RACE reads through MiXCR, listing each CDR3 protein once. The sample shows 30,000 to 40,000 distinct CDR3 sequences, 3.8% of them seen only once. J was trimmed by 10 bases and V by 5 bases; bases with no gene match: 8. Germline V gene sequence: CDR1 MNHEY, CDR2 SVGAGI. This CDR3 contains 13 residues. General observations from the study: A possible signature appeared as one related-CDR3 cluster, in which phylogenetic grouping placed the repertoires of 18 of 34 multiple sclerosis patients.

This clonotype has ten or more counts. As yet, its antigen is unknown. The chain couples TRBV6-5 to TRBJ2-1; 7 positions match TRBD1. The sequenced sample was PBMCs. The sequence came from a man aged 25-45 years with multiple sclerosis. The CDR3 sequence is CASSRGQAGEQFF. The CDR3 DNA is TGTGCCAGCAGTAGAGGACAGGCTGGCGAGCAGTTCTTC.